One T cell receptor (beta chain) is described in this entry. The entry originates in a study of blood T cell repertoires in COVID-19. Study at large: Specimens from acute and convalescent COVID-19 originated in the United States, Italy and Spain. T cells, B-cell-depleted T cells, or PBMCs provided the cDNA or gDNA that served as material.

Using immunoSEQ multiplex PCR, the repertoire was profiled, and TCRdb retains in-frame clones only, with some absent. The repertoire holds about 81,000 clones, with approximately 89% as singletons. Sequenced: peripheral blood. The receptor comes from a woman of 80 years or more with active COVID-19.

CDR3 residues: CASSLEVGGEQFF. In DNA, the CDR3 is TGCGCCAGCAGCTTGGAGGTGGGGGGTGAGCAGTTCTTC. This sequence joins TRBV5-1 and TRBJ2-1, with a weak D call TRBD2 (6 bases). CDR1 is SGHRS, CDR2 YFSETQ, per germline. V was cut by 0 bases and J by 9 bases, with 10 bases left in between. The CDR3 is made up of 13 amino acids.